Listed here are 30 T cell receptor beta chains from one sample, sequenced in a study of blood T cell repertoires in COVID-19. Only in-frame clones appear in the TCRdb table, and some are missing; sequencing was by immunoSEQ multiplex PCR. Found here are roughly 150,000 clones, approximately 93% of them singletons; the top ten hold approximately 2%. Sequences were obtained from peripheral blood. These receptor sequences come from a woman between 55 and 75 years old with COVID-19, enrolled during active disease.

This rearrangement joins TRBV29-1 to TRBJ2-3; tentatively, D is TRBD1 (6 bases). The CDR3 is made up of 15 amino acids. Trimming shortened V by 6 bases and J by 0 bases, and 16 bases separated the two germline ends. Germline V gives CDR1 SQVTM, CDR2 ANQGSEA. For the CDR3, the DNA is TGCAGCGTCCGGGACACCGGCGCTAGCACAGATACGCAGTATTTT. Protein: CSVRDTGASTDTQYF.

This sequence joins TRBV6-2 or TRBV6-3 and TRBJ1-1, with D unresolved. With 0 bases removed from V and 1 base from J, the gap between germline ends came to 6 bases. CDR1 and CDR2 (germline): MNHEY, SVGEGT. The CDR3 loop spans 14 amino acids. The CDR3 here is CASSYSRENTEAFF. The CDR3 region has the DNA TGTGCCAGCAGTTACTCGCGGGAGAACACTGAAGCTTTCTTT.

The V call is TRBV23-1, the J call TRBJ1-2; D is ambiguous. TRBV23-1 is given ORF status, its function remaining uncertain. The CDR3 runs 14 residues. V shed 6 bases and J shed 1 base, with 12 bases lying between them. Here the CDR3 DNA reads TGCGCCAGCAGACACCCAGATTTTAACTATGGCTACACCTTC. Encoded protein: CASRHPDFNYGYTF.

The gene calls are TRBV30 and TRBJ1-5; D not certain. Germline V gives CDR1 GTSNPN, CDR2 SVGIG (reference sequence). V was pared by 0 bases and J by 3 bases, with 6 bases between. The CDR3 runs 13 residues. The chain's CDR3 is CAWSVANNQPQHF. CDR3 nucleotides: TGTGCCTGGAGTGTAGCGAACAATCAGCCCCAGCATTTT. Full variable domain (remainder filled in from reference TRBV30 and TRBJ1-5): SQTIHQWPATLVQPVGSPLSLECTVEGTSNPNLYWYRQAAGRGLQLLFYSVGIGQISSEVPQNLSASRPQDRQFILSSKKLLLSDSGFYLCAWSVANNQPQHFGDGTRLSIL.

V gene TRBV11-2 combines with J gene TRBJ2-1; D is undetermined. CDR3 size: 12 residues. Germline CDR1 SGHAT, CDR2 FQNNGV. The V gene lost 7 bases and the J gene lost 7 bases, with 11 bases spanning the gap. CDR3 amino acids: CASNSHWNEQFF. CDR3 coding DNA: TGTGCCAGCAACTCGCACTGGAATGAGCAGTTCTTC.

V and J are TRBV18 and TRBJ2-3; D may be TRBD1 (6 bases). Trimming shortened V by 4 bases and J by 0 bases, and 17 bases separated the two germline ends. The CDR3 is 17 residues long. The germline V gene has CDR1 KGHSH and CDR2 LQKENI. The CDR3 nucleotides read TGTGCCAGCTCACTCCGACAGGCGGCATCTAGCACAGATACGCAGTATTTT. This codes for CASSLRQAASSTDTQYF.

This clone was seen only a few times. The J gene is TRBJ1-5, the V gene TRBV30, with D possibly being TRBD1 (5 bases). The germline V and J ends were trimmed by 0 bases and 2 bases, with 5 bases remaining between them. The germline gives CDR1 GTSNPN, CDR2 SVGIG (reference sequence). This CDR3 spans 13 amino acids. The CDR3 bases are TGTGCCTGGAGTGTACAGGGCAATCAGCCCCAGCATTTT. As protein: CAWSVQGNQPQHF.

This clone was recorded only once. The gene calls are TRBV6-5 and TRBJ2-2; 7 nucleotides line up with TRBD2. V dropped 6 bases and J dropped 3; count of bases not matched to a gene: 7. This CDR3 contains 15 residues. Germline CDR1 MNHEY, CDR2 SVGAGI. CDR3 sequence reads: CASRSLAGDTGELFF. In DNA, the CDR3 is TGTGCCAGCAGATCATTAGCGGGCGACACCGGGGAGCTGTTTTTT.

A few counts support this clone. The CDR3 nucleotides are TGTGCCAGCAGCCAAGGGACTAGCGGGGGGGAAGAGCAGTACTTC. Its protein product is CASSQGTSGGEEQYF. The chain combines TRBV4-2 with TRBJ2-7, with TRBD2 matching over 15 bases. The V and J ends lost 1 base and 7 bases, in that order; junction bases with no gene match: 2. The CDR3 is made up of 15 amino acids. Germline CDR1 is LGHNA and CDR2 is YNFKEQ.

This chain uses TRBV27 with TRBJ2-1; a weak D match, TRBD1 (6 bases). The V and J ends lost 5 bases and 9 bases respectively, with 11 bases between them. Germline CDR1 is MNHEY and CDR2 is SMNVEV (reference sequence). The CDR3 is made up of 12 amino acids. CDR3 in amino acids: CASSTIGGEQFF. CDR3 DNA sequence: TGTGCCAGCAGTACGATAGGGGGTGAGCAGTTCTTC.

The chain carries TRBV3-1 (or the pseudogene TRBV3-2) and TRBJ1-2, with 8 nucleotides matching TRBD1. Germline CDR1 and CDR2: LGHDT and YNNKEL (reference sequence). The CDR3 extends over 13 amino acids. After removal of 4 bases from V and 4 bases from J, the junction contained 2 bases not matched to a gene. The CDR3: CASSRDRTYGYTF. The CDR3 nucleotides are TGTGCCAGCAGCCGGGACAGGACCTATGGCTACACCTTC.

V is TRBV6-6 and J is TRBJ1-2; D remains unclear. The CDR3 consists of 15 residues. V was trimmed by 7 bases and J by 3 bases, leaving 18 bases between them. The V gene's germline CDR1 is MNHNY and CDR2 SVGAGI (reference sequence). This CDR3 reads CASTSSAWRHYGYTF. CDR3 DNA: TGTGCCAGCACGAGCTCCGCTTGGCGGCACTATGGCTACACCTTC.

The chain couples TRBV6-5 to TRBJ2-5; the match to TRBD2 covers 9 bases. The germline gives CDR1 MNHEY, CDR2 SVGAGI. The ends lost 8 bases at V and 4 bases at J; junction bases unmatched: 11. The CDR3 consists of 15 residues. This CDR3 reads CASGRGLASTETQYF. As DNA, the CDR3 is TGTGCCAGCGGGAGGGGACTAGCAAGCACAGAGACCCAGTACTTC.

The CDR3, as DNA: TGTGCCAGCAGTTTAGGAGGGGGCACTGAAGCTTTCTTT. It yields the protein CASSLGGGTEAFF. The gene calls are TRBV12-3 or TRBV12-4 and TRBJ1-1; possibly TRBD1 for D (6 bases). V gave up 1 base and J gave up 4 bases, with 7 bases separating them. The CDR3 totals 13 residues.

V gene TRBV7-9 combines with J gene TRBJ1-2; D perhaps matches TRBD1 (6 bases). Germline V gene data show CDR1 as SEHNR and CDR2 as FQNEAQ (reference sequence). Trimming shortened V by 4 bases and J by 0 bases, and 12 bases separated the two germline ends. The CDR3 sequence is 15 residues long. The CDR3 DNA sequence: TGTGCCAGCAGCTCCACCGGACAGACTAACTATGGCTACACCTTC. Protein sequence: CASSSTGQTNYGYTF.

The rearrangement joins TRBV23-1 to TRBJ1-4; weak D call: TRBD1 (6 bases). TRBV23-1 carries the ORF label, with uncertain function. Trimming stripped 2 bases from V and 6 bases from J, with 13 bases between. The CDR3 spans 15 residues. The DNA of the CDR3 is TGCGCCAGCAGTCAAACCGACAGGCCAGATGAAAAACTGTTTTTT. Translation gives CASSQTDRPDEKLFF.

V is TRBV3-1 (or the pseudogene TRBV3-2) and J is TRBJ2-6; D gene ambiguous. Germline-derived CDR1 and CDR2 are LGHDT and YNNKEL (reference sequence). This CDR3 comprises 15 residues. The V end was cut by 4 bases, the J end by 0 bases, with 7 bases between. The CDR3: CASSRSSSGANVLTF. The CDR3 DNA reads as TGTGCCAGCAGCCGTAGTTCCTCTGGGGCCAACGTCCTGACTTTC.

This clone was detected once. V gene TRBV18 combines with J gene TRBJ1-3; D is unclear. The CDR3 runs 14 residues. Germline assignment: CDR1 KGHSH and CDR2 LQKENI. Between the trimmed V and J ends, which lost 3 bases and 4 bases, there was a span of 10 bases. The CDR3 DNA reads TGTGCCAGCTCACCCCCCTCGCGCGGAAACACCATATATTTT. Translation: CASSPPSRGNTIYF.

The rearrangement joins TRBV13 to TRBJ2-3, with D perhaps matching TRBD1 (6 bases). V was trimmed by 5 bases and J by 5 bases, leaving 20 bases between them. The CDR3 contains 16 residues. CDR1 and CDR2 from the germline V gene are PRHDT and FYEKMQ (reference sequence). The CDR3: CASSKGTQQGLDTQYF. The CDR3 DNA reads as TGTGCCAGCAGCAAAGGGACCCAACAGGGCTTAGATACGCAGTATTTT.

V is TRBV7-9 and J is TRBJ1-6, with TRBD1 matching 9 bases. This CDR3 comprises 16 residues. With V trimmed by 5 bases and J by 10 bases, 12 bases remained unmatched. Per germline, CDR1 SEHNR and CDR2 FQNEAQ (reference sequence). This chain's CDR3 is CASSHITGTGNSPLHF. CDR3 nucleotides: TGTGCCAGCAGCCATATCACCGGGACAGGGAACTCACCCCTCCACTTT.

The chain is built from TRBV2 and TRBJ2-1, with 9 bases that match TRBD1. Looked up from germline, CDR1 is SNHLY and CDR2 is FYNNEI. J was trimmed by 7 bases and V by 6 bases; bases with no gene match: 7. The CDR3 is made up of 14 amino acids. The CDR3 here is CASSADRGANEQFF. CDR3 in DNA: TGTGCCAGCAGCGCGGACAGGGGTGCGAATGAGCAGTTCTTC.

V is TRBV11-2 and J is TRBJ2-3; 7 bases are shared with TRBD2. V dropped 1 base and J dropped 0; count of bases not matched to a gene: 1. The CDR3 sequence is 15 residues long. In germline, CDR1 is SGHAT, CDR2 FQNNGV. CDR3 sequence reads: CASSLALASTDTQYF. The CDR3 nucleotides are TGTGCCAGCAGCTTAGCACTAGCGAGCACAGATACGCAGTATTTT.

This clone came up once. The chain employs TRBV5-6 and TRBJ1-1, with 9 positions matching TRBD1. Trimming took 0 bases from V and 1 from J; bases not matched to a gene: 1. The CDR3 is 15 residues long. Germline V gene data show CDR1 as SGHDT and CDR2 as YYEEEE. The CDR3 bases are TGTGCCAGCAGCTTGGTGGGACAGGGGAACACTGAAGCTTTCTTT. Amino acids: CASSLVGQGNTEAFF.

The chain joins TRBV10-3 to TRBJ1-5, with D unclear. Per the germline V gene, CDR1 is ENHRY and CDR2 is SYGVKD. The CDR3 length is 13 residues. Trimming removed 6 bases at V and 3 bases at J, with 9 bases between. CDR3 sequence: CAIRPDINQPQHF. For the CDR3, the DNA is TGTGCCATCAGGCCTGACATCAATCAGCCCCAGCATTTT.

This chain links TRBV10-3 with TRBJ1-6, with D possibly being TRBD1 (6 bases). The CDR3 extends over 16 amino acids. Germline values: CDR1 ENHRY, CDR2 SYGVKD. The ends were cut back, 5 bases at V and 0 bases at J, with 11 bases in the middle. CDR3 sequence reads: CAISPGHLSYNSPLHF. The CDR3 DNA reads TGTGCCATCAGTCCGGGACACCTCTCCTATAATTCACCCCTCCACTTT.

CDR3 DNA sequence: TGTGCCAGCAGTTTAAAGGGACAGGGGAACACTGAAGCTTTCTTT. Translated: CASSLKGQGNTEAFF. The chain combines TRBV27 with TRBJ1-1; 9 bases align to TRBD1. Trimming removed 2 bases from V and 1 base from J; junction bases left unmatched: 2. The CDR3 is made up of 15 amino acids. Germline CDR1 reads MNHEY; CDR2 reads SMNVEV (reference sequence).

J is TRBJ1-5 and V is TRBV7-9; no clear D. This CDR3 spans 13 amino acids. V gave up 2 bases and J gave up 7 bases, with 9 bases separating them. From germline, CDR1 is SEHNR and CDR2 FQNEAQ (reference sequence). The CDR3 region has the DNA TGTGCCAGCAGCTTAAATGCGGAGCAGCCCCAGCATTTT. It codes for CASSLNAEQPQHF.

This sequence joins TRBV5-6 and TRBJ1-1; 8 nucleotides match TRBD1. The V segment lost 1 base and the J segment 10 bases; nucleotides outside the gene matches: 12. CDR3 length: 15 residues. CDR1 is SGHDT, CDR2 YYEEEE, per germline. CDR3 amino acids: CASSLNLRQGALAFF. The CDR3 coding sequence is TGTGCCAGCAGCTTGAACCTCAGGCAGGGGGCCTTAGCTTTCTTT.

The rearrangement uses TRBV11-2 and TRBJ1-2; D unresolved. Germline CDR1 reads SGHAT; CDR2 reads FQNNGV. This CDR3 has 14 residues. V gave up 0 bases and J gave up 6 bases, with 11 bases separating them. CDR3 nucleotide sequence: TGTGCCAGCAGCTTAGACAGGAGGACGAATGGCTACACCTTC. It codes for CASSLDRRTNGYTF.

The rearrangement links TRBV6-5 to TRBJ2-5; 9 bases map to TRBD2. Germline V lookup: CDR1 MNHEY, CDR2 SVGAGI. V was pared by 6 bases and J by 0 bases, with 5 bases of the junction left unmatched. This CDR3 spans 15 amino acids. The CDR3 protein is CASRGLAGNQETQYF. CDR3 coding DNA: TGTGCCAGCAGGGGCCTAGCGGGGAACCAAGAGACCCAGTACTTC.